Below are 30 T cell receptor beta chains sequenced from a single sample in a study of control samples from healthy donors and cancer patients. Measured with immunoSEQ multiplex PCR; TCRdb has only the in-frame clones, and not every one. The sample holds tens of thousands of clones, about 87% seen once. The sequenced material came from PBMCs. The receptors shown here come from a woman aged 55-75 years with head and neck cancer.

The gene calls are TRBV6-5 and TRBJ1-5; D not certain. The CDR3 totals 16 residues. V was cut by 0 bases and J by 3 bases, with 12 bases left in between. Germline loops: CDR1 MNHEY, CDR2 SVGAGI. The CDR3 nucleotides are TGTGCCAGCAGTTACTCCCAGCGGACTCCCAATCAGCCCCAGCATTTT. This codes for CASSYSQRTPNQPQHF.

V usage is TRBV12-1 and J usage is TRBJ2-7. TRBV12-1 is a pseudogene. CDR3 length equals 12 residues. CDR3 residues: CASSFLLGEQYF. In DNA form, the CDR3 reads TGTGCCAGCAGCTTTTTACTGGGCGAGCAGTACTTC.

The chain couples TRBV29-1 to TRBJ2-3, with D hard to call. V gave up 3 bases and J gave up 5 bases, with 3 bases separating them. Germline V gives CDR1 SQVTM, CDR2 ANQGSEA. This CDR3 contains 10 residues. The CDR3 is CSVDRDTQYF. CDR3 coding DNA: TGCAGCGTTGATCGAGATACGCAGTATTTT.

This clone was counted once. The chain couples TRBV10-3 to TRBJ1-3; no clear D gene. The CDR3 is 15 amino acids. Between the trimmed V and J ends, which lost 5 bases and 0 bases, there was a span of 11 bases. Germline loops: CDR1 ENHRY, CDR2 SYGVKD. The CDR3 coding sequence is TGTGCCATCAGTCGACCGGGAAGCTCTGGAAACACCATATATTTT. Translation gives CAISRPGSSGNTIYF.

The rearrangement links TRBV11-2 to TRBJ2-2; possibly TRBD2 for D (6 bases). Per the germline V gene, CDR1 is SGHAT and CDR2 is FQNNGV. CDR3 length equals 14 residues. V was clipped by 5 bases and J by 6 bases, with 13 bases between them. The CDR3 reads CASSQGTRAGELFF. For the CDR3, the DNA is TGTGCCAGCAGCCAAGGGACTCGAGCCGGGGAGCTGTTTTTT.

CDR3 DNA: TGTGCCTGGAGCCCTGGGGAGATGGGGTGGGAGACCCAGTACTTC. Translation gives CAWSPGEMGWETQYF. The chain recombines TRBV30 with TRBJ2-5, with a possible D match to TRBD2 (5 bases). This CDR3 is 15 amino acids long. CDR1 GTSNPN and CDR2 SVGIG come from the germline V gene (reference sequence). V was trimmed by 3 bases and J by 5 bases, leaving 19 bases between them.

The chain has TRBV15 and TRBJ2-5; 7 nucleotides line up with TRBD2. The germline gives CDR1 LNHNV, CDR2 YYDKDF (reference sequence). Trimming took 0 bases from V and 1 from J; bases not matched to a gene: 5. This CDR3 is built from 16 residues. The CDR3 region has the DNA TGTGCCACCAGCAGAGATTTGCTAGCGGCCCAAGAGACCCAGTACTTC. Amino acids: CATSRDLLAAQETQYF. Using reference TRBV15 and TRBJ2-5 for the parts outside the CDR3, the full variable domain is DAMVIQNPRYQVTQFGKPVTLSCSQTLNHNVMYWYQQKSSQAPKLLFHYYDKDFNNEADTPDNFQSRRPNTSFCFLDIRSPGLGDTAMYLCATSRDLLAAQETQYFGPGTRLLVL.

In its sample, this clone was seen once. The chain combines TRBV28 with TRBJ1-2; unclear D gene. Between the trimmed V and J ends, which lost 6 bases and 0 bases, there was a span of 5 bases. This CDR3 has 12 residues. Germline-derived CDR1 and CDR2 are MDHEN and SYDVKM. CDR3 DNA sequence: TGTGCCAGCAGGGTTGCTAACTATGGCTACACCTTC. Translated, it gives CASRVANYGYTF.

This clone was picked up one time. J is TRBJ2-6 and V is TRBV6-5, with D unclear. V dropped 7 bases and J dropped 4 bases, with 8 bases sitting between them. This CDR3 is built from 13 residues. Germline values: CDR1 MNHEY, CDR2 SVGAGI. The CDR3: CASTQSGANVLTF. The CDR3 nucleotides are TGTGCCAGCACCCAATCCGGGGCCAACGTCCTGACTTTC.

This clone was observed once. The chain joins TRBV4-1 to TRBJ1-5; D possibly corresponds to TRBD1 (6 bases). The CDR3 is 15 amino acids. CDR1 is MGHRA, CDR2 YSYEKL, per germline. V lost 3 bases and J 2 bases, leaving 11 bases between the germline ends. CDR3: CASSQSSGGNQPQHF. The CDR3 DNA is TGCGCCAGCAGCCAGTCCTCAGGGGGCAATCAGCCCCAGCATTTT.

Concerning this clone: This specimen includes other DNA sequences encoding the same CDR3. CDR3 amino acids: CASSQGGSHYGYTF. The CDR3 bases are TGCGCCAGCAGCCAAGGGGGCAGCCACTATGGCTACACCTTC. The rearrangement joins TRBV4-1 to TRBJ1-2, with D possibly matching TRBD1 (5 bases). The V gene's germline CDR1 is MGHRA and CDR2 YSYEKL. The CDR3 extends over 14 amino acids. The V end was cut by 1 base, the J end by 3 bases, with 9 bases between.

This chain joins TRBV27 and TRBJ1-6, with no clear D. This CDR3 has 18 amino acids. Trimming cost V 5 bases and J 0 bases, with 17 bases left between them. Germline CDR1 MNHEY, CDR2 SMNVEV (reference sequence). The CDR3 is CASSPSLTVFSYNSPLHF. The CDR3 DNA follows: TGTGCCAGCAGTCCCTCCCTTACAGTTTTCTCCTATAATTCACCCCTCCACTTT.

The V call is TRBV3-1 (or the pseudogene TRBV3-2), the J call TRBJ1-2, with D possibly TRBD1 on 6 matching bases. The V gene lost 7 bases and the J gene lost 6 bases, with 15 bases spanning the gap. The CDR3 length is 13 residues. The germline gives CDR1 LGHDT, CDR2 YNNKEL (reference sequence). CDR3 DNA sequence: TGTGCCAGCATAGCCGGGACAAATGATGGCTACACCTTC. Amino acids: CASIAGTNDGYTF.

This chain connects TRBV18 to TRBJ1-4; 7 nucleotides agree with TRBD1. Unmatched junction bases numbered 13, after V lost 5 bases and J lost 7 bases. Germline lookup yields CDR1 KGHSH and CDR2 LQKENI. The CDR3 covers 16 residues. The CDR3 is CASSSNLGGAGEKLFF. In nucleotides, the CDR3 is TGTGCCAGCTCATCTAACTTAGGGGGCGCAGGTGAAAAACTGTTTTTT. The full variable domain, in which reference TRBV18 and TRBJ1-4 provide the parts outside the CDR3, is NAGVMQNPRHLVRRRGQEARLRCSPMKGHSHVYWYRQLPEEGLKFMVYLQKENIIDESGMPKERFSAEFPKEGPSILRIQQVVRGDSAAYFCASSSNLGGAGEKLFFGSGTQLSVL.

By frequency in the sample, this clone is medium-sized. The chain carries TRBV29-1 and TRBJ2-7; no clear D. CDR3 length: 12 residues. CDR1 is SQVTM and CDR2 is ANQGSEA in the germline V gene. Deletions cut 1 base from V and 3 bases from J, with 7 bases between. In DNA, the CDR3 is TGCAGCGTTGAAGTAGGCAACTACGAGCAGTACTTC. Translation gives CSVEVGNYEQYF.

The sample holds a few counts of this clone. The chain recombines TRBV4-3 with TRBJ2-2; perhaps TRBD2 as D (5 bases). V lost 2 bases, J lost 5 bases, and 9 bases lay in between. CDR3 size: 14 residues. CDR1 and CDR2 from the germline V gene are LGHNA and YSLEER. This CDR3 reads CASSQLTGTGELFF. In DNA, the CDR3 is TGCGCCAGCAGCCAACTTACGGGGACCGGGGAGCTGTTTTTT.

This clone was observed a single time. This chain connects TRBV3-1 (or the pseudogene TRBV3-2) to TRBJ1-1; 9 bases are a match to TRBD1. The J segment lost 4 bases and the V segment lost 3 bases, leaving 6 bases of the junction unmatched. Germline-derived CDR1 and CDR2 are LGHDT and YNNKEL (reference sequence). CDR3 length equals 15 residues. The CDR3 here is CASSQRDRVGTEAFF. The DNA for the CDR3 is TGTGCCAGCAGCCAGAGGGACAGGGTCGGCACTGAAGCTTTCTTT.

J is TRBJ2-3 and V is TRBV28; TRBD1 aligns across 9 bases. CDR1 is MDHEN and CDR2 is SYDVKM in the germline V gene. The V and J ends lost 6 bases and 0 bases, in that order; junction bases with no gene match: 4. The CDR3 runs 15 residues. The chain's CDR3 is CASRDDRGSTDTQYF. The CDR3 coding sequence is TGTGCCAGCAGAGACGACAGGGGGAGCACAGATACGCAGTATTTT. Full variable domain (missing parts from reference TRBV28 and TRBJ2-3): DVKVTQSSRYLVKRTGEKVFLECVQDMDHENMFWYRQDPGLGLRLIYFSYDVKMKEKGDIPEGYSVSREKKERFSLILESASTNQTSMYLCASRDDRGSTDTQYFGPGTRLTVL.

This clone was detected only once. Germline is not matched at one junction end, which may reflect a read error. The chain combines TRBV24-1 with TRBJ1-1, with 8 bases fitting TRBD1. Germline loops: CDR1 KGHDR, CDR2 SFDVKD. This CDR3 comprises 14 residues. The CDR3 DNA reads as TGTGCCGCCAGAAAGACAGGGGAGAACACTGAAGCTTTCTTT. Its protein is CAARKTGENTEAFF.

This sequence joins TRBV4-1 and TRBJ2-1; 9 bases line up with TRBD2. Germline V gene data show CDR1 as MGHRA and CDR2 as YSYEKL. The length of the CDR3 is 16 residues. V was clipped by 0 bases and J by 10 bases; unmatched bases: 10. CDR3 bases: TGCGCCAGCAGCCAAGAAGTAGGGGCGAGCGGGAGGGAGCAGTTCTTC. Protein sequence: CASSQEVGASGREQFF.

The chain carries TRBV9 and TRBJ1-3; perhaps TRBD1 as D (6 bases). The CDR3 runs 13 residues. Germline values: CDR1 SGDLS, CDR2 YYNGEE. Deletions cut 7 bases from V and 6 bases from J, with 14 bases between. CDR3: CASAEGDVNTIYF. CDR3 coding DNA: TGTGCCAGCGCGGAGGGGGATGTAAACACCATATATTTT.

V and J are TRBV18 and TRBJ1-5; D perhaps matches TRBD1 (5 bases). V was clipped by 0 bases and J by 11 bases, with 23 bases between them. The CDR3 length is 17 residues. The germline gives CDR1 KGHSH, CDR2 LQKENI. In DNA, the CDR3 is TGTGCCAGCTCACCACCGATAACAGGAGGCCTTGGGGGGGCCCAGCATTTT. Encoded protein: CASSPPITGGLGGAQHF.

The CDR3 region is CASSRDSWSQPQHF. Here the CDR3 DNA reads TGTGCCAGCAGTCGGGACAGTTGGTCTCAGCCCCAGCATTTT. The rearrangement links TRBV6-2 or TRBV6-3 to TRBJ1-5; the match to TRBD1 covers 7 bases. The ends lost 5 bases at V and 6 bases at J; junction bases unmatched: 7. This CDR3 is 14 amino acids long. Germline V gene sequence: CDR1 MNHEY, CDR2 SVGEGT.

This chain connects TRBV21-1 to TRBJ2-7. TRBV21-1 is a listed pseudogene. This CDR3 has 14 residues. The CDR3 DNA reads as TGTGCCAGCAGCAAAGACAACTCTACCCGCGAGCAGTACTTC. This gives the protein CASSKDNSTREQYF.

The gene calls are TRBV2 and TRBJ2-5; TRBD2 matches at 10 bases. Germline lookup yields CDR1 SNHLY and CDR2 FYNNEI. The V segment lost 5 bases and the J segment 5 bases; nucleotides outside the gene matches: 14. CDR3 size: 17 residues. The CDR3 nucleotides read TGTGCCAGCAGTCTTCTTAGCGGGAGGACCGGGAGGGAGACCCAGTACTTC. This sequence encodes CASSLLSGRTGRETQYF.

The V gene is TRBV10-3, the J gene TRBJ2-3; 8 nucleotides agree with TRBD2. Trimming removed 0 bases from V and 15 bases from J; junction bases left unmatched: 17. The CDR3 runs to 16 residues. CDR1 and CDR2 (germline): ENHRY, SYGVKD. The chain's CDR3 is CAISESNGPPGLDGYF. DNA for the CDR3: TGTGCCATCAGTGAGTCGAACGGCCCACCGGGACTAGATGGATATTTT.

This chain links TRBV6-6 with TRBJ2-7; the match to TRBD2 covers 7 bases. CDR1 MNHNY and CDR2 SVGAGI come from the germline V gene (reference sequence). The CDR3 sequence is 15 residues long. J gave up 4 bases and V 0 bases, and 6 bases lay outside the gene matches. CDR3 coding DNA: TGTGCCAGCAGTTACTCGGCGGGAGTGGCTTACGAGCAGTACTTC. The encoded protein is CASSYSAGVAYEQYF.

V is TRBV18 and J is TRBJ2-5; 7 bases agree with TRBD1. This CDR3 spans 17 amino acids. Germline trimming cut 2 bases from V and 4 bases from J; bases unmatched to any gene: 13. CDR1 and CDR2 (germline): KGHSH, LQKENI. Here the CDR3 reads CASSPNRGGGIPETQYF. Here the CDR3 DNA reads TGTGCCAGCTCACCAAACAGAGGGGGCGGCATTCCAGAGACCCAGTACTTC.

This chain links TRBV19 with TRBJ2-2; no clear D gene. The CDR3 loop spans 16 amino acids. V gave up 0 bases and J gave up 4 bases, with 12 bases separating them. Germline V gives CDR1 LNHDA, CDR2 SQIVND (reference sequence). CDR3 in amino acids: CASSIDPRPGTGELFF. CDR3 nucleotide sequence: TGTGCCAGTAGTATAGATCCCAGGCCGGGCACCGGGGAGCTGTTTTTT.

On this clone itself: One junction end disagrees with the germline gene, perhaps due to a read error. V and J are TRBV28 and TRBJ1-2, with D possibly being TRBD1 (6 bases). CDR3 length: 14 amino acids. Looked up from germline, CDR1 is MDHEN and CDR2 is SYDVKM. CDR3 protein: CASSSQGVKSSRAF. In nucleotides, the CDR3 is TGTGCCAGCAGCTCACAGGGAGTGAAATCGAGTCGCGCCTTC.